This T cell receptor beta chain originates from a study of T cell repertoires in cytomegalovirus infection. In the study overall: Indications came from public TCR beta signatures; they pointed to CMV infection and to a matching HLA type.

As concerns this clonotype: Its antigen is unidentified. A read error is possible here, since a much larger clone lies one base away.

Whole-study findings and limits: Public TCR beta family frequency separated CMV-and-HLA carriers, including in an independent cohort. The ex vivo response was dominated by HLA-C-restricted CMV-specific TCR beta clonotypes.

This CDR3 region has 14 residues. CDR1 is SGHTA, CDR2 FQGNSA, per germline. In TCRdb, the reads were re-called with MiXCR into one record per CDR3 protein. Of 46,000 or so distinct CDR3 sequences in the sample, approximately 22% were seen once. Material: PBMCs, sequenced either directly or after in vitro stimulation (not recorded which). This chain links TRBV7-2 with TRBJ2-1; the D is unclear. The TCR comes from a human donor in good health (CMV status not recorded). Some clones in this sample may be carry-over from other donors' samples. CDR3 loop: CAGKFQPSSNGQFF. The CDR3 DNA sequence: TGTGCCGGGAAATTCCAGCCCTCCAGCAATGGGCAGTTCTTC.